This entry lists 11 T cell receptor beta chains sequenced from one sample in a study of preoperative IRX-2 immunotherapy in early breast cancer. Treatment described: preoperative locoregional IRX-2 cytokine immunotherapy. The repertoire was sequenced with immunoSEQ multiplex PCR; TCRdb's copy has only in-frame clones and lacks some. The sample consists of roughly 93,000 clones, about nine tenths of them appearing once. Sequenced material: tumor tissue, taken after IRX-2 immunotherapy. Every receptor here comes from a human donor with breast cancer.

This clone was counted once. The chain uses TRBV19 and TRBJ2-7; D is undetermined. The germline V and J ends were trimmed by 2 bases and 6 bases, with 8 bases remaining between them. CDR1 is LNHDA and CDR2 is SQIVND in the germline V gene (reference sequence). There are 12 residues in the CDR3. CDR3 sequence: CASSIWLREQYF. Written as DNA, the CDR3 is TGTGCCAGTAGTATATGGCTACGCGAGCAGTACTTC. Filled out from reference TRBV19 and TRBJ2-7, the complete variable domain reads DGGITQSPKYLFRKEGQNVTLSCEQNLNHDAMYWYRQDPGQGLRLIYYSQIVNDFQKGDIAEGYSVSREKKESFPLTVTSAQKNPTAFYLCASSIWLREQYFGPGTRLTVT.

In this sample, this clone turned up once. The genes are TRBV7-1 and TRBJ1-1; tentative D call: TRBD1 (5 bases). TRBV7-1 belongs to the ORF category, with a function that is uncertain. The CDR3 has 13 residues. Trimming took off 7 bases at V and 10 bases at J, with 19 bases between the two ends. This CDR3 reads CASTAGPTKGAFF. The CDR3 nucleotides are TGTGCCAGCACCGCGGGACCTACAAAGGGAGCTTTCTTT.

The V call is TRBV6-8, the J call TRBJ2-2; 7 bases fit TRBD1. Germline V gene lookup returns CDR1 MNHGY and CDR2 SAAAGT. There are 15 residues in the CDR3. Germline trimming cut 6 bases from V and 6 bases from J; bases unmatched to any gene: 10. The CDR3 coding sequence is TGTGCCAGCAGCTCCGGGACAGCAGGCCCCGGGGAGCTGTTTTTT. Translating it yields CASSSGTAGPGELFF.

The sample holds a few counts of this clone. The rearrangement uses TRBV29-1 and TRBJ2-7; no definite D call. The CDR3 is made up of 13 amino acids. From germline, CDR1 is SQVTM and CDR2 ANQGSEA. V gave up 6 bases and J gave up 2 bases, with 14 bases separating them. DNA of the CDR3: TGCAGCGTCCTGGTTCACCATACCTACGAGCAGTACTTC. It translates to CSVLVHHTYEQYF.

The chain has TRBV6-8 and TRBJ1-1; unclear D gene. Germline V gene data show CDR1 as MNHGY and CDR2 as SAAAGT. V was shortened by 2 bases and J by 0 bases, with 7 bases between the two germline ends. There are 14 residues in the CDR3. CDR3 DNA sequence: TGTGCCAGCAGTTACCTCTATATGAACACTGAAGCTTTCTTT. This encodes CASSYLYMNTEAFF.

This chain links TRBV6-8 with TRBJ1-6, with a tentative D call TRBD1 (5 bases). The germline V and J ends were trimmed by 8 bases and 10 bases, with 12 bases remaining between them. Looked up from germline, CDR1 is MNHGY and CDR2 is SAAAGT. The CDR3 is made up of 12 amino acids. CDR3: CASEPGQSPLHF. The CDR3 DNA reads TGTGCCAGCGAGCCAGGGCAATCACCCCTCCACTTT.

The chain is built from TRBV19 and TRBJ1-4, with D maybe TRBD1 (6 bases). V lost 3 bases, J lost 0 bases, and 17 bases lay in between. Germline V gene lookup returns CDR1 LNHDA and CDR2 SQIVND (reference sequence). The CDR3 covers 18 residues. The CDR3 loop reads CASSIGPGVAATNEKLFF. CDR3 bases: TGTGCCAGTAGTATYGGGCCAGGGGTGGCGGCAACTAATGAAAAACTGTTTTTT.

The V gene is TRBV15, the J gene TRBJ2-1, with 15 bases aligning to TRBD2. The ends lost 0 bases at V and 10 bases at J; junction bases unmatched: 7. CDR3 size: 17 residues. Germline loops: CDR1 LNHNV, CDR2 YYDKDF (reference sequence). The CDR3 bases are TGTGCCACCAGCAGAGACCGGACTAGCGGGGGGGCCGGAGAGCAGTTCTTC. Its translation is CATSRDRTSGGAGEQFF.

The chain uses TRBV9 and TRBJ2-2; D is uncertain. Per germline, CDR1 SGDLS and CDR2 YYNGEE. This CDR3 is 14 amino acids long. Trimming stripped 0 bases from V and 6 bases from J, with 9 bases between. The CDR3 sequence: CASSVVGVAGELFF. CDR3 in DNA: TGTGCCAGCAGCGTAGTGGGTGTAGCCGGGGAGCTGTTTTTT.

The chain recombines TRBV19 with TRBJ1-1; D perhaps matches TRBD1 (6 bases). Germline CDR1 reads LNHDA; CDR2 reads SQIVND (reference sequence). The CDR3 is made up of 11 amino acids. V was pared by 10 bases and J by 11 bases, with 17 bases between. This CDR3 reads CATLTAGDAFF. DNA of the CDR3: TGTGCCACCCTCACCGCAGGGGACGCTTTCTTT.

The V call is TRBV6-8, the J call TRBJ1-2; D perhaps matches TRBD1 (5 bases). This CDR3 is 13 amino acids long. CDR1 and CDR2 from the germline V gene are MNHGY and SAAAGT. The ends were cut back, 2 bases at V and 4 bases at J, with 8 bases in the middle. DNA for the CDR3: TGTGCCAGCAGTTACGACAGTAGCTATGGCTACACCTTC. Protein product: CASSYDSSYGYTF.